A single sample gave rise to the 15 T cell receptor beta chains below, sequenced in a study of blood T cells in healthy people across ages. The second PCR ran 7 to 11 cycles with a sample-barcoded 5' primer and J-beta primers. Each CDR3 protein is one row after TCRdb ran MiXCR on the 5' RACE reads. The top ten hold 2.5% to 3.5% of the sample, which has 600,000 to 900,000 distinct CDR3 sequences, roughly 25% seen once. These data also featured in a second study, about T cells of mothers and their children.

Material for sequencing was blood. The origin of the receptors is a boy under 18 in good health.

This clonotype appeared a few times. The V gene is TRBV9, the J gene TRBJ2-7; tentative D call: TRBD1 (6 bases). The CDR3 runs to 15 residues. Trimming left V 0 bases short and J 3 bases short, with 13 bases between. Germline V gene data show CDR1 as SGDLS and CDR2 as YYNGEE. The CDR3 coding sequence is TGTGCCAGCAGCGTAGGGGGGACAAGTTACTACGAGCAGTACTTC. This codes for CASSVGGTSYYEQYF. Drawing the rest from reference TRBV9 and TRBJ2-7, the complete variable domain is DSGVTQTPKHLITATGQRVTLRCSPRSGDLSVYWYQQSLDQGLQFLIQYYNGEERAKGNILERFSAQQFPDLHSELNLSSLELGDSALYFCASSVGGTSYYEQYFGPGTRLTVT.

The chain is built from TRBV29-1 and TRBJ2-3, with a weak D call TRBD2 (5 bases). Trimming cost V 5 bases and J 2 bases, with 11 bases left between them. The CDR3 consists of 13 residues. In germline, CDR1 is SQVTM, CDR2 ANQGSEA. CDR3 DNA sequence: TGCAGCGTTAGAGGGCGGAACACAGATACGCAGTATTTT. It yields the protein CSVRGRNTDTQYF.

This clonotype has more than one count but fewer than ten. The genes are TRBV5-1 and TRBJ2-7, with TRBD1 matching over 11 bases. J gave up 5 bases and V 2 bases, and 3 bases lay outside the gene matches. The V gene's germline CDR1 is SGHRS and CDR2 YFSETQ. The CDR3 sequence is 14 residues long. This CDR3 reads CASSFRGQGDEQYF. CDR3 DNA sequence: TGCGCCAGCAGCTTCCGGGGACAGGGGGACGAGCAGTACTTC.

The chain is built from TRBV6-5 and TRBJ1-4; D is possibly TRBD1 (6 bases). The CDR3 has 13 amino acids. V gave up 9 bases and J gave up 4 bases, with 12 bases separating them. CDR1 and CDR2 from the germline V gene are MNHEY and SVGAGI. This CDR3 is CASRGGGNEKLFF. The CDR3 DNA is TGTGCCAGTAGAGGGGGAGGTAATGAAAAACTGTTTTTT.

This clonotype was picked up a small number of times. The chain is built from TRBV5-1 and TRBJ1-4, with D unresolved. V lost 0 bases and J lost 5, with 8 bases in between. CDR1 SGHRS and CDR2 YFSETQ come from the germline V gene. CDR3 length equals 14 residues. The CDR3 sequence is CASSLDPQNEKLFF. DNA for the CDR3: TGCGCCAGCAGCTTGGATCCGCAGAATGAAAAACTGTTTTTT.

In regard to this clonotype: The junction departs from germline at one end; a sequencing error may be responsible. The chain is built from TRBV20-1 and TRBJ2-1; D possibly matches TRBD1 or TRBD2 (5 bases each). Per germline, CDR1 DFQATT and CDR2 SNEGSKA (reference sequence). There are 15 residues in the CDR3. The CDR3 nucleotides read TGCAGTGCTACCGGGGCCTGGAGCTCCCACAATGAGCAGTTCTTC. Protein product: CSATGAWSSHNEQFF.

This clonotype has a handful of counts. This rearrangement joins TRBV28 to TRBJ2-3; D is ambiguous. Trimming removed 6 bases at V and 8 bases at J, with 18 bases between. The CDR3 has 14 amino acids. Germline V gene lookup returns CDR1 MDHEN and CDR2 SYDVKM. CDR3 residues: CASRPPDPRVTQYF. The CDR3 bases are TGTGCCAGCAGACCACCAGACCCCAGAGTTACGCAGTATTTT. The entire variable domain, with the rest obtained from reference TRBV28 and TRBJ2-3, is as follows: DVKVTQSSRYLVKRTGEKVFLECVQDMDHENMFWYRQDPGLGLRLIYFSYDVKMKEKGDIPEGYSVSREKKERFSLILESASTNQTSMYLCASRPPDPRVTQYFGPGTRLTVL.

This clonotype was counted only a few times. The rearrangement uses TRBV3-1 and TRBJ2-1; 10 bases map to TRBD2. Matching the DNA end better, TRBJ2-7 makes the J call doubtful. CDR1 and CDR2 from the germline V gene are LGHDT and YNNKEL (reference sequence). The CDR3 sequence is 17 residues long. In DNA, the CDR3 is TGTGCCAGCAGCCAAGATCGGGTAGCGGGGGGTCGCTACGAGCAGTACTTC. Its protein product is CASSQDRVAGGRYEQYF.

This clonotype was counted a few times. The rearrangement uses TRBV6-6 and TRBJ2-5; TRBD1 agrees at 9 bases. The V segment lost 4 bases and the J segment 0 bases; nucleotides outside the gene matches: 3. The CDR3 totals 15 residues. Germline V gene data show CDR1 as MNHNY and CDR2 as SVGAGI (reference sequence). In nucleotides, the CDR3 is TGTGCCAGCAGTTGGGGGGACAGGGACCAAGAGACCCAGTACTTC. Translating it yields CASSWGDRDQETQYF.

The V gene is TRBV6-6, the J gene TRBJ1-4; D call uncertain. This CDR3 comprises 14 residues. Trimming pared 0 bases from V and 5 bases from J, leaving 7 bases between. Germline loops: CDR1 MNHNY, CDR2 SVGAGI (reference sequence). The DNA of the CDR3 is TGTGCCAGCAGTTACTCGACTCCGAATGAAAAACTGTTTTTT. Translating it yields CASSYSTPNEKLFF.

At least ten counts were recorded for this clonotype. The rearrangement joins TRBV30 to TRBJ2-5; 10 bases are a match to TRBD2. Germline assignment: CDR1 GTSNPN and CDR2 SVGIG (reference sequence). Trimming cost V 5 bases and J 2 bases; bases outside gene matches: 5. This CDR3 has 14 residues. The CDR3 nucleotides read TGTGCCTGGTCTAGCGGGGGCAAACAAGAGACCCAGTACTTC. Translated, it gives CAWSSGGKQETQYF.

The V and J genes are TRBV9 and TRBJ2-5, with a weak D call TRBD1 (6 bases). Trimming left V 3 bases short and J 4 bases short, with 16 bases between. Germline lookup yields CDR1 SGDLS and CDR2 YYNGEE. CDR3 length: 15 residues. CDR3 residues: CASSERGTVRETQYF. The CDR3 nucleotides are TGTGCCAGCAGCGAGAGGGGGACGGTTCGAGAGACCCAGTACTTC.

The V call is TRBV3-1, the J call TRBJ2-1, with a possible D match to TRBD2 (5 bases). CDR3 length: 14 amino acids. V lost 4 bases and J lost 5, with 12 bases in between. Per germline, CDR1 LGHDT and CDR2 YNNKEL (reference sequence). DNA of the CDR3: TGTGCCAGCAGCCTAAACGGGATGAACAATGAGCAGTTCTTC. This gives the protein CASSLNGMNNEQFF.

The table lists this clonotype with a few counts. The chain is built from TRBV20-1 and TRBJ2-7; 8 bases fit TRBD1. Trimming took 0 bases from V and 6 from J; bases not matched to a gene: 10. This CDR3 has 15 residues. Germline lookup yields CDR1 DFQATT and CDR2 SNEGSKA (reference sequence). The CDR3 nucleotides are TGCAGTGCTAGAGAACCCGACAGGGGAAAAGGCGAGCAGTACTTC. It is translated as CSAREPDRGKGEQYF.

This clonotype was seen more than once but under ten times. V gene TRBV7-2 combines with J gene TRBJ1-2; no firm D call. V lost 1 base, J lost 7 bases, and 10 bases lay in between. The CDR3 is 13 amino acids. CDR1 and CDR2 (germline): SGHTA, FQGNSA. The CDR3 DNA sequence: TGTGCCAGCAGCTTAGGTGGGCCCTCTGGCTACACCTTC. Translation gives CASSLGGPSGYTF.